This T cell receptor (beta chain) comes out of a study of monozygotic twins with inflammatory bowel disease. TCRdb reprocessed the 5' RACE reads and keeps a single row for each CDR3 protein, giving no DNA. Its listing shows 210,000 or so distinct CDR3 sequences. The germline CDR1 and CDR2 sequences are SGHRS and YFSETQ. This CDR3 has 14 amino acids. The origin of this receptor is a human donor with ulcerative colitis or Crohn's disease, or a healthy co-twin of an affected twin (not recorded which). V is TRBV5-1 and J is TRBJ2-7; TCRdb gives TRBD1 as the D gene, but with no DNA this cannot be confirmed. Input material: blood. This CDR3 is CASSGGTGNSEQYF.